This TCR beta chain stems from a study of siplizumab effects on memory and regulatory T cells. Findings of the study overall: Neither a naive nor a memory phenotype was assignable to roughly 75-95% of proliferating CD4+ or CD8+ clones. Contribution to the alloresponse seemed major for naive T cells, which also seemed more diverse than memory cells.

Germline loops: CDR1 SGHNT, CDR2 YYREEE (reference sequence). The CDR3 extends over 14 amino acids. Trimming took 4 bases from V and 6 from J, leaving 15 bases between them. TCRdb's table, derived via immunoSEQ multiplex PCR, lists solely in-frame clones and lacks some. The sample lists roughly 26,000 clones; approximately 82% were seen once. Comment on this clone: Its specificity is unknown.

The material sequenced was memory CD4+ T cells sorted from blood. The receptor's source is a human donor in good health. This chain connects TRBV5-4 to TRBJ2-3; no reliable D call. This CDR3 is CASSLNLMPDTQYF. The CDR3 DNA is TGTGCCAGCAGCCTGAACCTCATGCCGGATACGCAGTATTTT.